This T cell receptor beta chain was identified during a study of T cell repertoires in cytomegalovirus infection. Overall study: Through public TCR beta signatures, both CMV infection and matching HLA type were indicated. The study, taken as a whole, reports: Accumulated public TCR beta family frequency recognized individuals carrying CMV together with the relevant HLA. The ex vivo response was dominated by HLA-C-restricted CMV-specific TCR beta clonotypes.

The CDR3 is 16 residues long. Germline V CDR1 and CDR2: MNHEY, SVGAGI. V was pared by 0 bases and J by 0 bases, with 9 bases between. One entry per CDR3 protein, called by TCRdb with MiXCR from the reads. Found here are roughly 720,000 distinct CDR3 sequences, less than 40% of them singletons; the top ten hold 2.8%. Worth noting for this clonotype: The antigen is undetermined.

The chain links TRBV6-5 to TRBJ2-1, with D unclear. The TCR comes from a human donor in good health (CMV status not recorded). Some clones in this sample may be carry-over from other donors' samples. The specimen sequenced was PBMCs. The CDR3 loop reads CASSYSPDFSYNEQFF. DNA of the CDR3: TGTGCCAGCAGTTACTCGCCTGACTTCTCCTACAATGAGCAGTTCTTC.